These 31 T cell receptor beta chains were all obtained from the same sample, sequenced in a study of control samples from healthy donors and cancer patients. The assay was immunoSEQ multiplex PCR, and TCRdb's table has in-frame clones only and misses some. The sample has 74,000 or so clones; 75% to 90% are singletons. Sequencing was performed on blood. These TCRs come from a man in his forties or fifties in good health.

The V call is TRBV19, the J call TRBJ1-2; D unresolved. The CDR3 consists of 13 residues. Germline CDR1 and CDR2: LNHDA and SQIVND (reference sequence). Trimming cost V 7 bases and J 4 bases, with 13 bases left between them. The CDR3 bases are TGTGCCAGTACGTTGGCCAGCGGCTATGGCTACACCTTC. Translated: CASTLASGYGYTF.

Written as DNA, the CDR3 is TGCGCCAGCAGCCCACTGGACAGGGGGCCCTCAGATACGCAGTATTTT. This gives the protein CASSPLDRGPSDTQYF. V is TRBV5-1 and J is TRBJ2-3, with 11 bases aligning to TRBD1. The CDR3 spans 16 residues. The V segment lost 4 bases and the J segment 4 bases; nucleotides outside the gene matches: 8. CDR1 SGHRS and CDR2 YFSETQ come from the germline V gene.

The DNA for the CDR3 is TGTGCCAGCAGCTTAGCAGACAGCAACTATGGCTACACCTTC. The encoded protein is CASSLADSNYGYTF. The V call is TRBV7-2, the J call TRBJ1-2; maybe TRBD1 (5 bases). The CDR3 covers 14 residues. CDR1 is SGHTA, CDR2 FQGNSA, per germline. V shed 0 bases and J shed 2 bases, with 7 bases lying between them.

The chain recombines TRBV19 with TRBJ2-1, with D perhaps matching TRBD1 or TRBD2 (5 bases each). The CDR3 loop spans 13 amino acids. CDR1 and CDR2 (germline): LNHDA, SQIVND (reference sequence). V dropped 4 bases and J dropped 2 bases, with 6 bases sitting between them. CDR3 nucleotides: TGTGCCAGTAGTAGAGGGGCCTACAATGAGCAGTTCTTC. It encodes CASSRGAYNEQFF.

The chain uses TRBV5-4 and TRBJ1-2; perhaps TRBD1 as D (6 bases). This CDR3 has 15 residues. V was trimmed by 0 bases and J by 2 bases, leaving 11 bases between them. In germline, CDR1 is SGHNT, CDR2 YYREEE (reference sequence). CDR3 sequence (DNA): TGTGCCAGCAGCTTGGGACAGGCGATAAACTATGGCTACACCTTC. This encodes CASSLGQAINYGYTF.

Here the CDR3 DNA reads TGTGCCAGCAGCTTACCGGTTCTCGACAATGAGCAGTTCTTC. Amino acid sequence: CASSLPVLDNEQFF. The chain is built from TRBV7-9 and TRBJ2-1; the D is unclear. Trimming removed 2 bases from V and 5 bases from J, with 10 bases in between. CDR3 length: 14 amino acids. Germline V gives CDR1 SEHNR, CDR2 FQNEAQ (reference sequence).

About this clone itself: Because the CDR3's place on the DNA is in doubt, the DNA is left out and the CDR3 is given as listed by TCRdb. The V gene is TRBV6-4, the J gene TRBJ2-1. CDR1 and CDR2 (germline): MRHNA, SNTAGT. The CDR3 numbers 17 amino acids, ends counted. The CDR3 region is CASSDGGRRAGYNEQFF.

The V and J genes are TRBV18 and TRBJ1-2; 10 positions agree with TRBD1. Germline V lookup: CDR1 KGHSH, CDR2 LQKENI. This CDR3 comprises 16 residues. The junction had 6 bases not matched to a gene; V was cut back by 1 base and J by 4 bases. CDR3 residues: CASSPQGQGFSYGYTF. CDR3 DNA sequence: TGTGCCAGCTCACCACAGGGACAGGGGTTCTCCTATGGCTACACCTTC.

This clone has just a few counts. V gene TRBV5-4 combines with J gene TRBJ1-5; D not certain. CDR1 and CDR2 (germline): SGHNT, YYREEE (reference sequence). The V end lost 4 bases, the J end lost 4 bases, and 15 bases lay between the germline ends. This CDR3 contains 15 residues. For the CDR3, the DNA is TGTGCCAGCAGCGACACCGATGAGGAGAATCAGCCCCAGCATTTT. Protein sequence: CASSDTDEENQPQHF.

The chain combines TRBV14 with TRBJ1-5, with D perhaps matching TRBD1 (5 bases). The germline V and J ends were trimmed by 0 bases and 4 bases, with 7 bases remaining between them. The CDR3 covers 14 residues. The germline V gene encodes CDR1 SGHDN and CDR2 FVKESK. CDR3 region: CASSQDGGNQPQHF. The DNA for the CDR3 is TGTGCCAGCAGCCAAGACGGGGGTAATCAGCCCCAGCATTTT.

In its sample, this clone was seen a few times. This chain uses TRBV24-1 with TRBJ2-1; D unclear. V was cut by 2 bases and J by 5 bases, with 6 bases left in between. CDR3 length equals 13 residues. The V gene's germline CDR1 is KGHDR and CDR2 SFDVKD. The CDR3 loop is CATSDSGHNEQFF. CDR3 coding DNA: TGTGCCACCAGTGATTCCGGGCACAATGAGCAGTTCTTC.

The chain joins TRBV7-2 to TRBJ2-1; possibly TRBD2 for D (6 bases). The CDR3 loop spans 16 amino acids. The V gene's germline CDR1 is SGHTA and CDR2 FQGNSA. V was shortened by 5 bases and J by 4 bases, with 18 bases between the two germline ends. The CDR3 nucleotides are TGTGCCAGCAGCCCTGTTTCGGGCGGGGCTTACAATGAGCAGTTCTTC. This codes for CASSPVSGGAYNEQFF.

The V gene is TRBV27, the J gene TRBJ2-4; D is uncertain. V lost 5 bases, J lost 5 bases, and 10 bases lay in between. Germline CDR1 reads MNHEY; CDR2 reads SMNVEV (reference sequence). This CDR3 has 13 amino acids. For the CDR3, the DNA is TGTGCCAGCAGTGCGGTAGGCGAAAACATTCAGTACTTC. It encodes CASSAVGENIQYF.

V is TRBV11-2 and J is TRBJ1-1; D is unclear. The CDR3 spans 12 residues. V was pared by 2 bases and J by 3 bases, with 4 bases between. Germline loops: CDR1 SGHAT, CDR2 FQNNGV. CDR3 in DNA: TGTGCCAGCAGCTTAAGGGACACTGAAGCTTTCTTT. Translated: CASSLRDTEAFF.

The CDR3 spells CASRGLAGGQETQYF. CDR3 nucleotide sequence: TGCGCCAGCAGGGGACTAGCGGGGGGCCAGGAGACCCAGTACTTC. The chain combines TRBV10-2 with TRBJ2-5; 15 nucleotides line up with TRBD2. The CDR3 length is 15 residues. V lost 6 bases and J lost 5; bases outside the gene matches: 4. Germline CDR1 WSHSY, CDR2 SAAADI.

The rearrangement joins TRBV4-1 to TRBJ2-7; either TRBD1 or TRBD2 may fit D (6 bases each). Trimming left V 5 bases short and J 3 bases short, with 17 bases between. The CDR3 extends over 15 amino acids. Germline loops: CDR1 MGHRA, CDR2 YSYEKL. This CDR3 is CASSNRGLDGYEQYF. In nucleotides, the CDR3 is TGCGCCAGCAGCAATCGGGGGCTAGACGGCTACGAGCAGTACTTC.

With respect to this clone: The missing conserved phenylalanine or tryptophan at the end of this CDR3 makes a read error likely. The chain combines TRBV27 with TRBJ2-7; 7 bases are shared with TRBD1. Germline V gene data show CDR1 as MNHEY and CDR2 as SMNVEV (reference sequence). The CDR3 covers 14 residues. The J segment lost 5 bases and the V segment lost 6 bases, leaving 10 bases of the junction unmatched. CDR3 protein: CASSLPTGIHEQYL. The CDR3, as DNA: TGTGCCAGCAGCTTACCGACAGGGATCCACGAGCAGTACCTC.

This sequence joins TRBV3-1 (or the pseudogene TRBV3-2) and TRBJ1-1; no clear D. Looked up from germline, CDR1 is LGHDT and CDR2 is YNNKEL (reference sequence). V lost 4 bases to trimming and J lost 4 bases, with 13 bases between them. CDR3 length equals 14 residues. CDR3 sequence (DNA): TGTGCCAGCAGCCGGAGAGAGGTGGTCACTGAAGCTTTCTTT. As protein: CASSRREVVTEAFF.

The V and J genes are TRBV13 and TRBJ1-3, with D perhaps matching TRBD1 (5 bases). CDR3 length: 13 amino acids. Trimming left V 4 bases short and J 6 bases short, with 10 bases between. Germline assignment: CDR1 PRHDT and CDR2 FYEKMQ (reference sequence). The CDR3 coding sequence is TGTGCCAGCAGCTCCGGGACGGTAAACACCATATATTTT. Encoded protein: CASSSGTVNTIYF.

The chain links TRBV10-1 to TRBJ2-3; no clear D gene. Germline V CDR1 and CDR2: WNHNN, SYGVQD (reference sequence). The CDR3 loop spans 13 amino acids. Trimming removed 0 bases from V and 1 base from J, with 2 bases in between. CDR3 bases: TGCGCCAGCAGTGAGTCGGGCACAGATACGCAGTATTTT. Encoded protein: CASSESGTDTQYF.

J is TRBJ2-5 and V is TRBV9; weak D call: TRBD2 (6 bases). This CDR3 region has 15 residues. V was shortened by 4 bases and J by 2 bases, with 15 bases between the two germline ends. CDR1 and CDR2 from the germline V gene are SGDLS and YYNGEE. This CDR3 is CASSPQQTSQETQYF. The CDR3 DNA sequence: TGTGCCAGCAGCCCCCAGCAGACTAGTCAAGAGACCCAGTACTTC.

The V and J genes are TRBV2 and TRBJ1-4, with D possibly matching TRBD1 (6 bases). The V gene's germline CDR1 is SNHLY and CDR2 FYNNEI. The CDR3 is made up of 13 amino acids. V lost 7 bases to trimming and J lost 8 bases, with 14 bases between them. The CDR3 spells CASTGGGQEKLFF. CDR3 coding DNA: TGTGCCAGCACCGGGGGGGGGCAAGAAAAACTGTTTTTT.

The chain has TRBV2 and TRBJ1-5; D gene ambiguous. The CDR3 spans 14 residues. V gave up 5 bases and J gave up 1 base, with 9 bases separating them. Germline V gene sequence: CDR1 SNHLY, CDR2 FYNNEI. CDR3 sequence: CASSNGRSNQPQHF. The DNA for the CDR3 is TGTGCCAGCAGTAACGGGAGGAGCAATCAGCCCCAGCATTTT.

The count of this clone is one. Other DNA sequences from this sample encode an identical CDR3 as well. The CDR3: CASSLGGGAVSGNTIYF. The CDR3 bases are TGCGCCAGCAGCTTGGGGGGTGGAGCAGTCTCTGGAAACACCATATATTTT. This chain joins TRBV5-1 and TRBJ1-3; D gene ambiguous. The CDR3 sequence is 17 residues long. Trimming cost V 0 bases and J 0 bases, with 13 bases left between them. Germline CDR1 is SGHRS and CDR2 is YFSETQ.

J is TRBJ1-1 and V is TRBV7-6; TRBD1 is a possible D gene (5 bases). CDR1 and CDR2 from the germline V gene are SGHVS and FNYEAQ. Trimming took 1 base from V and 3 from J, leaving 12 bases between them. The CDR3 is 15 residues long. The CDR3 loop is CASSLDGGTYTEAFF. CDR3 sequence (DNA): TGTGCCAGCAGCTTAGACGGGGGGACCTACACTGAAGCTTTCTTT.

The V call is TRBV7-2, the J call TRBJ1-2; D call uncertain. The CDR3 totals 16 residues. CDR1 and CDR2 from the germline V gene are SGHTA and FQGNSA. V was pared by 5 bases and J by 0 bases, with 16 bases between. CDR3 sequence reads: CASSLHSLGANYGYTF. CDR3 DNA sequence: TGTGCCAGCAGCCTCCATAGTCTCGGGGCTAACTATGGCTACACCTTC. The full variable domain, with the rest looked up from reference TRBV7-2 and TRBJ1-2, is GAGVSQSPSNKVTEKGKDVELRCDPISGHTALYWYRQSLGQGLEFLIYFQGNSAPDKSGLPSDRFSAERTGGSVSTLTIQRTQQEDSAVYLCASSLHSLGANYGYTFGSGTRLTVV.

The chain has TRBV7-9 and TRBJ2-2; D is unresolved. The V gene's germline CDR1 is SEHNR and CDR2 FQNEAQ (reference sequence). CDR3 length equals 15 residues. Trimming took 1 base from V and 6 from J, leaving 12 bases between them. The DNA for the CDR3 is TGTGCCAGCAGCTTAGTACAGCAAAGGGCCGGGGAGCTGTTTTTT. Its protein product is CASSLVQQRAGELFF. Full variable domain (outside the CDR3, taken from reference TRBV7-9 and TRBJ2-2): DTGVSQNPRHKITKRGQNVTFRCDPISEHNRLYWYRQTLGQGPEFLTYFQNEAQLEKSRLLSDRFSAERPKGSFSTLEIQRTEQGDSAMYLCASSLVQQRAGELFFGEGSRLTVL.

The V call is TRBV24-1, the J call TRBJ1-1; TRBD1 might be the D (5 bases). The CDR3 length is 13 residues. Trimming took 5 bases from V and 4 from J, leaving 10 bases between them. The germline V gene has CDR1 KGHDR and CDR2 SFDVKD. CDR3 residues: CATSAPGSTEAFF. Here the CDR3 DNA reads TGTGCCACCAGTGCTCCAGGGAGCACTGAAGCTTTCTTT.

The V and J genes are TRBV6-4 and TRBJ1-6; D is uncertain. Trimming cost V 3 bases and J 8 bases, with 14 bases left between them. CDR3 length equals 15 residues. Germline CDR1 MRHNA, CDR2 SNTAGT. The CDR3 nucleotides are TGTGCCAGCAGTGAATACCACGGGCGGGATTCACCCCTCCACTTT. Amino acids: CASSEYHGRDSPLHF.

This clone was observed a single time. The chain carries TRBV2 and TRBJ2-1; 7 bases map to TRBD2. CDR3 size: 14 residues. Germline-derived CDR1 and CDR2 are SNHLY and FYNNEI. The trim removed 10 bases at V and 7 bases at J, leaving 13 bases unmatched. The CDR3 region has the DNA TGTGCCACCCTTTTTGGGGAGGGTGGTAATGAGCAGTTCTTC. This encodes CATLFGEGGNEQFF.

V gene TRBV6-4 combines with J gene TRBJ2-5; the match to TRBD1 covers 10 bases. Germline V gene sequence: CDR1 MRHNA, CDR2 SNTAGT. V shed 3 bases, J shed 4 bases, and the junction held 2 bases outside the gene matches. CDR3 length equals 14 residues. The CDR3 is CASSEGQGSETQYF. The DNA of the CDR3 is TGTGCCAGCAGTGAGGGACAGGGGTCAGAGACCCAGTACTTC.